This TCR beta chain is from a study of blood T cell repertoires in COVID-19. As for the study in general: Acute and convalescent COVID-19 specimens originated in the United States, Italy and Spain. Sources were T cells, B-cell-depleted T cells, or PBMCs; the material itself was cDNA or gDNA.

CDR1 and CDR2 from the germline V gene are SNHLY and FYNNEI. This CDR3 is built from 15 residues. The V end was cut by 6 bases, the J end by 0 bases, with 11 bases between. In the original analysis: Estimated nucleated cell counts came from reference gene primer amplification. Some clones are missing from TCRdb's copy, which holds only in-frame ones; the method was immunoSEQ multiplex PCR. V and J calls and clone size are those listed in that table; D and trimming were worked out from the DNA. The table has under 130,000 clones, about 89% seen once. The chain recombines TRBV2 with TRBJ2-2; tentatively, D is TRBD2 (6 bases). Sequencing used peripheral blood. This TCR was sampled from a woman aged 60-75 years with acute or convalescent COVID-19. The CDR3 is CASRAGGANTGELFF. The DNA for the CDR3 is TGTGCCAGCAGAGCCGGGGGTGCGAACACCGGGGAGCTGTTTTTT.